The 11 T cell receptor beta chains given below trace back to one sample, sequenced in a study of blood T cell repertoires in COVID-19. Produced via immunoSEQ multiplex PCR; TCRdb's table is partial and in-frame only. The sample consists of about 130,000 clones, 70% to 85% of them appearing once. Sequenced sample: peripheral blood. The receptors come from a woman older than 75 with acute or convalescent COVID-19.

V is TRBV9 and J is TRBJ1-2; maybe TRBD1 (5 bases). Trimming took off 0 bases at V and 6 bases at J, with 6 bases between the two ends. This CDR3 region has 12 residues. Germline V gene data show CDR1 as SGDLS and CDR2 as YYNGEE. CDR3 sequence: CASSVGQNGYTF. For the CDR3, the DNA is TGTGCCAGCAGCGTAGGACAGAATGGCTACACCTTC.

The chain couples TRBV6-5 to TRBJ2-1; 7 bases fit TRBD1. V was clipped by 4 bases and J by 0 bases; unmatched bases: 6. CDR1 and CDR2 (germline): MNHEY, SVGAGI. The CDR3 sequence is 16 residues long. CDR3 amino acids: CASSSRSGGSYNEQFF. CDR3 DNA sequence: TGTGCCAGCAGTTCCCGTTCAGGGGGCTCCTACAATGAGCAGTTCTTC.

As regards this clone: The junction departs from the called germline gene at one end, perhaps through a read error. The rearrangement joins TRBV30 to TRBJ1-2; maybe TRBD1 (6 bases). The CDR3 sequence is 15 residues long. In germline, CDR1 is GTSNPN, CDR2 SVGIG (reference sequence). CDR3: CAWSAGGRSNYGHTF. In nucleotides, the CDR3 is TGTGCCTGGAGCGCGGGGGGGCGCTCCAACTATGGCCACACCTTC.

This clone was recorded once. This chain joins TRBV18 and TRBJ2-5, with 7 bases that match TRBD1. With V trimmed by 5 bases and J by 2 bases, 2 bases remained unmatched. The CDR3 loop spans 13 amino acids. The germline gives CDR1 KGHSH, CDR2 LQKENI. The CDR3 protein is CASSSGQQETQYF. CDR3 nucleotides: TGTGCCAGCTCATCGGGACAGCAAGAGACCCAGTACTTC.

J is TRBJ1-5 and V is TRBV19, with D uncertain. The CDR3 runs 15 residues. Trimming removed 4 bases from V and 0 bases from J, with 10 bases in between. Germline V gene sequence: CDR1 LNHDA, CDR2 SQIVND (reference sequence). CDR3 in DNA: TGTGCCAGTAGTAGGGAGGGTCATAGCAATCAGCCCCAGCATTTT. Its translation: CASSREGHSNQPQHF.

V and J are TRBV6-5 and TRBJ1-4; perhaps TRBD1 as D (5 bases). This CDR3 has 16 amino acids. Trimming took 2 bases from V and 0 from J, leaving 10 bases between them. The germline CDR1 and CDR2 sequences are MNHEY and SVGAGI. CDR3 nucleotide sequence: TGTGCCAGCAGTTACAAGGGGATGGCAACTAATGAAAAACTGTTTTTT. It is translated as CASSYKGMATNEKLFF.

The J gene is TRBJ1-3, the V gene TRBV5-8; tentatively, D is TRBD1 (5 bases). V lost 4 bases and J lost 0, with 20 bases in between. Germline assignment: CDR1 SGHTS and CDR2 YDEGEE. The CDR3 is made up of 18 amino acids. DNA for the CDR3: TGTGCCAGCAGCGCCTCGGGGGGGGACCCGAGCTCTGGAAACACCATATATTTT. It is translated as CASSASGGDPSSGNTIYF.

This clone was seen a single time. The J gene is TRBJ2-7, the V gene TRBV5-8, with a possible D match to TRBD2 (5 bases). The CDR3 extends over 15 amino acids. V was trimmed by 2 bases and J by 3 bases, leaving 15 bases between them. From germline, CDR1 is SGHTS and CDR2 YDEGEE. CDR3: CASSFGDARGYEQYF. The CDR3 nucleotides are TGTGCCAGCAGCTTTGGTGACGCTCGGGGCTACGAGCAGTACTTC. The full variable domain, rest sourced from reference TRBV5-8 and TRBJ2-7, is EAGVTQSPTHLIKTRGQQATLRCSPISGHTSVYWYQQALGLGLQFLLWYDEGEERNRGNFPPRFSGRQFPNYSSELNVNALELEDSALYLCASSFGDARGYEQYFGPGTRLTVT.

This chain uses TRBV9 with TRBJ2-5; D is unresolved. The CDR3 extends over 14 amino acids. Germline V gene sequence: CDR1 SGDLS, CDR2 YYNGEE. V lost 0 bases to trimming and J lost 3 bases, with 9 bases between them. DNA for the CDR3: TGTGCCAGCAGCGTAGGTAATTCGGAAGAGACCCAGTACTTC. This gives the protein CASSVGNSEETQYF.

This chain links TRBV7-2 with TRBJ2-3; D may be TRBD2 (7 bases). This CDR3 is built from 14 residues. Trimming removed 3 bases from V and 7 bases from J, with 14 bases in between. CDR1 and CDR2 (germline): SGHTA, FQGNSA. The CDR3 loop is CASSFFGGPYTQYF. The CDR3 nucleotides read TGTGCCAGCAGCTTTTTCGGGGGGCCGTATACGCAGTATTTT.

About this clone: Other DNA variants within this sample encode the same CDR3. Here the CDR3 DNA reads TGTGCCAGTAGTATTAGGGGTAATCAGCCCCAGCATTTT. Protein: CASSIRGNQPQHF. The chain joins TRBV19 to TRBJ1-5; D is possibly TRBD1 (5 bases). Germline CDR1 is LNHDA and CDR2 is SQIVND (reference sequence). V was cut by 3 bases and J by 4 bases, with 7 bases left in between. The CDR3 runs to 13 residues.